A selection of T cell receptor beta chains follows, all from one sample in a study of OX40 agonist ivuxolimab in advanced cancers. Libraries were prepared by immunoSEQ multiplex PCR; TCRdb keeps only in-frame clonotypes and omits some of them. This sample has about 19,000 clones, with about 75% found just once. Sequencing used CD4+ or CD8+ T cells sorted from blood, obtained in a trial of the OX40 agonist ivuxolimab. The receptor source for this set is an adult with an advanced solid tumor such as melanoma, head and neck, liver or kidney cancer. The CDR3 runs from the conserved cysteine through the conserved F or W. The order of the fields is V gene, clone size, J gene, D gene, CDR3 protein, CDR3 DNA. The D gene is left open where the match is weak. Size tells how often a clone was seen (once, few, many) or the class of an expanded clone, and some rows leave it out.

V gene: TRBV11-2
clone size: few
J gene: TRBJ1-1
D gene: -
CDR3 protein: CASSFGPGTEAFF
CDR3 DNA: TGTGCCAGCAGCTTTGGACCTGGGACAGAAGCTTTCTTT

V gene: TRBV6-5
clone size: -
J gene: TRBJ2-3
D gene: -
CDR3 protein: CASSLEGDSTDTQYF
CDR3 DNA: TGTGCCAGCAGTCTGGAGGGCGATAGCACAGATACGCAGTATTTT

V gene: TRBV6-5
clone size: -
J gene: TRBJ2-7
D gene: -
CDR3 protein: CASGSTYEQYF
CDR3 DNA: TGTGCCAGCGGGAGTACATACGAGCAGTACTTC

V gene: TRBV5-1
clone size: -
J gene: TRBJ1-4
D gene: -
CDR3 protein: CASRTPGTENEKLFF
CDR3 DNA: TGCGCCAGCAGGACACCCGGGACCGAGAATGAAAAACTGTTTTTT

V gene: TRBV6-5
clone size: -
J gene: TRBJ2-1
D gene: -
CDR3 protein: CASSYLTTYNEQFF
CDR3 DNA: TGTGCCAGCAGTTACCTTACCACCTACAATGAGCAGTTCTTC

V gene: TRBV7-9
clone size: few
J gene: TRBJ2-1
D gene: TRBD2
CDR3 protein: CASSPGSTSGSEQFF
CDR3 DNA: TGTGCCAGCAGCCCCGGTAGTACTAGCGGGAGCGAGCAGTTCTTC

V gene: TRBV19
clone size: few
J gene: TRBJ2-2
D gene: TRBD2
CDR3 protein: CASSIGEGLGELFF
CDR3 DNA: TGTGCCAGTAGTATCGGGGAGGGCCTCGGGGAGCTGTTTTTT

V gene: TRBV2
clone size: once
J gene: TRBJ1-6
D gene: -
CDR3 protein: CASINEWGYNSPLHF
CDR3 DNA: TGTGCCAGCATTAATGAATGGGGGTATAATTCACCCCTCCACTTT

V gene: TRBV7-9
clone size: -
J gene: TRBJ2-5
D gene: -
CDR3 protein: CASSLVASEQETQYF
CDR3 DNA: TGTGCCAGCAGCTTAGTAGCTAGCGAGCAAGAGACCCAGTACTTC

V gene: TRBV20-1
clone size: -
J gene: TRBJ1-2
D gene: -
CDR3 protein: CSARTYGYTF
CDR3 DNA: TGCAGTGCACGGACGTATGGCTACACCTTC

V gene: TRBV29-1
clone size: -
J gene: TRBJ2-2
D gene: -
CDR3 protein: CSVERTENTGELFF
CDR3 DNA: TGCAGCGTTGAAAGGACGGAAAACACCGGGGAGCTGTTTTTT

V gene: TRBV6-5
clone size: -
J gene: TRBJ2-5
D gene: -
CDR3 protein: CASSPLVAQYF
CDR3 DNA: TGTGCCAGCAGTCCTCTGGTAGCCCAGTACTTC

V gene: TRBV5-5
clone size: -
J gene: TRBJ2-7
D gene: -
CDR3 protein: CASSPGEGPYYEQYF
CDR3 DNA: TGTGCCAGCAGCCCGGGGGAAGGGCCCTACTACGAGCAGTACTTC

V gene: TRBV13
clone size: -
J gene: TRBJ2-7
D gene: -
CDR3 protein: CASSGFSQGTTYEQYF
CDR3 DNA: TGTGCCAGCAGCGGCTTCTCACAGGGTACGACCTACGAGCAGTACTTC

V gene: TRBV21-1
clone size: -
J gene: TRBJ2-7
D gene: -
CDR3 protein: CASSKPRQGSYEQYF
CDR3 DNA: TGTGCCAGCAGCAAACCGCGACAGGGTTCCTACGAGCAGTACTTC

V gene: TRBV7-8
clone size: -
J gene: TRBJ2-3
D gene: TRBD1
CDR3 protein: CASSIPNRGSDTQYF
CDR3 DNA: TGTGCCAGCTCTATCCCCAACAGGGGCTCAGATACGCAGTATTTT

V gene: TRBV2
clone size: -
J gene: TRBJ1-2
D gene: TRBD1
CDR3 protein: CASSEEQGVYGYTF
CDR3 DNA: TGTGCCAGCAGTGAAGAACAGGGGGTATATGGCTACACCTTC

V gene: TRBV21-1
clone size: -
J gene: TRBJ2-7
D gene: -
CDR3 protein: CASSKYRGISYEQYF
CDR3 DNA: TGTGCCAGCAGCAAGTACAGGGGGATCTCCTACGAGCAGTACTTC

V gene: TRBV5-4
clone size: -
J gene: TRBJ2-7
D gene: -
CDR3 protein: CASSWGGAEQYF
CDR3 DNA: TGTGCCAGCAGCTGGGGGGGGGCCGAGCAGTACTTC

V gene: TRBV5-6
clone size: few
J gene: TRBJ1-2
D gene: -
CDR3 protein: CASSFLEGGYTF
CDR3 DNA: TGTGCCAGCAGCTTCTTGGAGGGTGGCTACACCTTC

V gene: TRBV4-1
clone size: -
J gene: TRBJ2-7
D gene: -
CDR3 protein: CASSQEGPPRSYEQYF
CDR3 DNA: TGCGCCAGCAGCCAAGAGGGCCCACCACGCTCCTACGAGCAGTACTTC

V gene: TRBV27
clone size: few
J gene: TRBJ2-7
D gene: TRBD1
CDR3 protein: CASSLSGTATYEQYF
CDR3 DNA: TGTGCCAGCAGTTTATCCGGGACAGCGACCTACGAGCAGTACTTC

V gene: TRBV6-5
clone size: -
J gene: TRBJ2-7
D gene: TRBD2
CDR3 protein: CASALAGNSYEQYF
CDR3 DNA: TGTGCCAGCGCGCTAGCGGGAAACTCCTACGAGCAGTACTTC

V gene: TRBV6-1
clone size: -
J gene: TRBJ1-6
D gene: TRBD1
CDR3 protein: CASSWDSDNSPLHF
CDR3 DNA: TGTGCCAGCAGTTGGGACAGCGATAATTCACCCCTCCACTTT

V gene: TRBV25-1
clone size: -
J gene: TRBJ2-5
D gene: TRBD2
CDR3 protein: CASSENAGGPRETQYF
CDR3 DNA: TGTGCCAGCAGTGAAAACGCGGGAGGGCCTCGGGAGACCCAGTACTTC

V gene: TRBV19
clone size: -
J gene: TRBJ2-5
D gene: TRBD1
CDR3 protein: CASSIGFDRGEETQYF
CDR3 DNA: TGTGCCAGTAGTATAGGATTCGACAGGGGGGAAGAGACCCAGTACTTC

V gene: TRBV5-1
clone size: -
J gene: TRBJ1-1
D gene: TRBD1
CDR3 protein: CASSLGQGATEAFF
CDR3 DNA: TGCGCCAGCAGCTTGGGGCAGGGGGCAACTGAAGCTTTCTTT

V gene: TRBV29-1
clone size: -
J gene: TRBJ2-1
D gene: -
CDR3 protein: CSAPHANANEQFF
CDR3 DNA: TGCAGCGCGCCCCATGCTAATGCGAATGAGCAGTTCTTC

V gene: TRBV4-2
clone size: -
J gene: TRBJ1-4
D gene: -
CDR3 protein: CASSRGRRGGKTVF
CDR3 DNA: TGTGCCAGCAGCCGGGGCCGTCGGGGTGGAAAAACTGTTTTT

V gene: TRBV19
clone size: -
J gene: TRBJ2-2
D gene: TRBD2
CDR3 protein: CASRRGGGGLTGELFF
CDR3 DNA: TGTGCCAGTAGGCGGGGGGGCGGAGGGCTCACCGGGGAGCTGTTTTTT

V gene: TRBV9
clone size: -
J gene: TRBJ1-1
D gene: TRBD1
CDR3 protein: CASSPTGVEAFF
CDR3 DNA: TGTGCCAGCAGCCCGACAGGGGTTGAAGCTTTCTTT

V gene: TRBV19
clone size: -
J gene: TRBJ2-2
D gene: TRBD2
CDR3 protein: CASTYTPSGVVGELFF
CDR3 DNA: TGTGCCAGTACCTATACCCCTAGCGGGGTGGTCGGGGAGCTGTTTTTT

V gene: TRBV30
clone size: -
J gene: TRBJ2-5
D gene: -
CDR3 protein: CAWRLGPGETQYF
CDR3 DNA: TGTGCCTGGAGGCTAGGGCCTGGGGAGACCCAGTACTTC

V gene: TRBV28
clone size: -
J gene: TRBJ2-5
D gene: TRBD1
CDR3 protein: CASSFIGTEQETQYF
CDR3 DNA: TGTGCCAGCAGTTTCATAGGGACAGAACAAGAGACCCAGTACTTC